This passage covers 14 T cell receptor beta chains from one sample sequenced in a study of OX40 agonist ivuxolimab in advanced cancers. Generated by immunoSEQ multiplex PCR, the TCRdb table keeps only in-frame clones and is missing some. This sample has around 100,000 clones; about 88% occur once, and the top ten carry 0.3% to 0.4%. Sequences were derived from CD4+ or CD8+ T cells sorted from blood, sampled in a trial of the OX40 agonist ivuxolimab. These receptors all stem from an adult with an advanced solid tumor such as melanoma, head and neck, liver or kidney cancer.

The chain recombines TRBV5-1 with TRBJ1-6; D ambiguous. Germline CDR1 and CDR2: SGHRS and YFSETQ. The CDR3 sequence is 15 residues long. V lost 0 bases to trimming and J lost 7 bases, with 11 bases between them. CDR3: CASSLDTGKNSPLHF. The CDR3 DNA is TGCGCCAGCAGCTTGGATACGGGAAAAAATTCACCCCTCCACTTT.

V is TRBV19 and J is TRBJ1-2; 7 bases are a match to TRBD1. In germline, CDR1 is LNHDA, CDR2 SQIVND (reference sequence). Unmatched junction bases numbered 5, after V lost 5 bases and J lost 8 bases. This CDR3 is built from 12 residues. CDR3 in DNA: TGTGCCAGTAGTTGGACAGGAAGAGGCTACACCTTC. The encoded protein is CASSWTGRGYTF.

The chain has TRBV2 and TRBJ2-5; D may match TRBD1 or TRBD2 (6 bases each). The germline V gene encodes CDR1 SNHLY and CDR2 FYNNEI. V dropped 4 bases and J dropped 5 bases, with 17 bases sitting between them. This CDR3 contains 15 residues. CDR3 in amino acids: CASSGSVGGGETQYF. As DNA, the CDR3 is TGTGCCAGCAGTGGTTCTGTCGGGGGCGGGGAGACCCAGTACTTC.

The chain joins TRBV9 to TRBJ2-5; D is uncertain. Germline lookup yields CDR1 SGDLS and CDR2 YYNGEE. Deletions cut 0 bases from V and 4 bases from J, with 13 bases between. The CDR3 is made up of 15 amino acids. In DNA form, the CDR3 reads TGTGCCAGCAGCGTAGCGGGCGGCTGGGGAGAGACCCAGTACTTC. It codes for CASSVAGGWGETQYF.

V is TRBV2 and J is TRBJ1-1; 7 positions match TRBD1. The CDR3 extends over 14 amino acids. V lost 6 bases to trimming and J lost 1 base; unmatched junction nucleotides: 5. The germline V gene has CDR1 SNHLY and CDR2 FYNNEI. As DNA, the CDR3 is TGTGCCAGCAGGGGGAGGACAGGGAACACTGAAGCTTTCTTT. This translates into CASRGRTGNTEAFF.

The chain has TRBV5-4 and TRBJ2-4, with 8 positions matching TRBD1. CDR3 length: 16 residues. Germline V CDR1 and CDR2: SGHNT, YYREEE (reference sequence). After removal of 7 bases from V and 0 bases from J, the junction contained 9 bases not matched to a gene. The CDR3 region is CASSTGAPVAKNIQYF. The CDR3 DNA sequence: TGTGCCAGCTCGACAGGGGCCCCTGTAGCCAAAAACATTCAGTACTTC.

The chain recombines TRBV2 with TRBJ1-5, with unresolved D. This CDR3 spans 11 amino acids. V lost 4 bases, J lost 12 bases, and 10 bases lay in between. CDR1 is SNHLY, CDR2 FYNNEI, per germline. The CDR3 DNA reads as TGTGCCAGCAGTGGGGTCTCAGACCAGCATTTT. Translation gives CASSGVSDQHF.

This clone was observed a few times. One junction end does not reproduce the germline sequence, and a read error may be involved. The chain uses TRBV6-1 and TRBJ1-2; 7 nucleotides match TRBD1. Germline CDR1 MNHNS, CDR2 SASEGT. The CDR3 consists of 15 residues. CDR3 in amino acids: CASSEGGQEARGYTF. The CDR3 DNA reads as TGTGCCAGCAGCGAAGGTGGACAGGAGGCCCGCGGCTACACCTTC.

The chain uses TRBV5-1 and TRBJ2-2; tentative D call: TRBD1 (6 bases). CDR1 SGHRS and CDR2 YFSETQ come from the germline V gene. Trimming shortened V by 1 base and J by 5 bases, and 21 bases separated the two germline ends. The CDR3 covers 18 residues. Here the CDR3 DNA reads TGCGCCAGCAGCTTGAATAGTATAGGACAGAGCTCTACCGGGGAGCTGTTTTTT. Amino acids: CASSLNSIGQSSTGELFF.

Notes on this clone: The identical CDR3 is also encoded by other nucleotide sequences in the sample. The chain couples TRBV7-6 to TRBJ1-6; 8 bases are shared with TRBD1. Germline loops: CDR1 SGHVS, CDR2 FNYEAQ. V dropped 0 bases and J dropped 7; count of bases not matched to a gene: 8. CDR3 length: 17 amino acids. The CDR3 reads CASSLAGSGGSNSPLHF. The CDR3 region has the DNA TGTGCCAGCAGCTTAGCGGGGTCAGGGGGCTCCAATTCACCCCTCCACTTT.

The chain carries TRBV5-8 and TRBJ1-2; 7 positions match TRBD1. Germline CDR1 reads SGHTS; CDR2 reads YDEGEE. There are 14 residues in the CDR3. V lost 0 bases and J lost 8; bases outside the gene matches: 7. CDR3 protein: CASSLVGGRRGYTF. CDR3 bases: TGTGCCAGCAGCTTGGTAGGGGGCAGGCGCGGCTACACCTTC.

The chain recombines TRBV7-3 with TRBJ2-2; 14 bases line up with TRBD2. V trimming: 3 bases; J trimming: 5 bases; junction bases outside the gene matches: 11. This CDR3 is 19 amino acids long. Germline assignment: CDR1 SGHTA and CDR2 FQGTGA. The CDR3, as DNA: TGTGCCAGCAGCTTCAGACTAGCGGGAGGGCCGATCGATACCGGGGAGCTGTTTTTT. Its translation is CASSFRLAGGPIDTGELFF.

The chain carries TRBV7-9 and TRBJ2-1, with 14 bases matching TRBD2. This CDR3 comprises 17 residues. The V gene's germline CDR1 is SEHNR and CDR2 FQNEAQ (reference sequence). With V trimmed by 9 bases and J by 0 bases, 7 bases remained unmatched. The CDR3 DNA follows: TGTGCCAGTCCGGGACTAGCGGGGGAGAGCTCCTACAATGAGCAGTTCTTC. Translation gives CASPGLAGESSYNEQFF.

This sequence joins TRBV20-1 and TRBJ1-1; no definite D call. Germline CDR1 is DFQATT and CDR2 is SNEGSKA (reference sequence). Trimming left V 3 bases short and J 1 base short, with 3 bases between. This CDR3 is built from 11 residues. The CDR3 spells CSARWNTEAFF. The DNA of the CDR3 is TGCAGTGCTAGGTGGAACACTGAAGCTTTCTTT.